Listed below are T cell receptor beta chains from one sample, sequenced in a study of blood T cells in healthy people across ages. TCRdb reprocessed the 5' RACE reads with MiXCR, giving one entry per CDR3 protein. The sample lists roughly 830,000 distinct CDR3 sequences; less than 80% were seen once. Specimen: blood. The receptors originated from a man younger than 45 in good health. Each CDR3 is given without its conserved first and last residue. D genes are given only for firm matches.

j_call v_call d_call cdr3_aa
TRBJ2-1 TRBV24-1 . ATSGGWRHFNEQF
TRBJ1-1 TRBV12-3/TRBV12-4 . ASTPEGLGTEAF
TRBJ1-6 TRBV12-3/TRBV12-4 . ASSPFYSRPDSPLH
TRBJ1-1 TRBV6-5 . ASRPLGKGLNTEAF
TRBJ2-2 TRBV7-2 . ASSFTQSNTGERF
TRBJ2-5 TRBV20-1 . SLRREQETQY
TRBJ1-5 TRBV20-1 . SAREGAGPGNQPQH
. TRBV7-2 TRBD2 ASSLGTSGGEQY
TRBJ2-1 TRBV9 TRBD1 ASSIHRDRSYNEQF
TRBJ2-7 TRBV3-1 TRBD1 ASSHLRDRAAYEQY
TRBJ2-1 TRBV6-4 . ASSTLQGFVVDEQF
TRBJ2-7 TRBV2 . ASSGEQEQY
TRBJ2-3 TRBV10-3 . AISGESTDTQY
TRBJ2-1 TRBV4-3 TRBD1 ASSQDRGRWAYNEQF
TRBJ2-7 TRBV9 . ASSEGQASSYEQY
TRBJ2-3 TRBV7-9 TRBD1 ASSLGDRDTQY
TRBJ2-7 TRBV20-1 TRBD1 SARDLEGQMPSYEQY
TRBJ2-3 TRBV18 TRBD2 ASSPPLLAGSTDTQY
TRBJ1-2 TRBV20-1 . SARIDGFGGYT
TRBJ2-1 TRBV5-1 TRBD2 ASTPGLAGALLSEQF
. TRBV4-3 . ASSQEGASSYNEQY
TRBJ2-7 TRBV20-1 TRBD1 SAPRQGYEQY
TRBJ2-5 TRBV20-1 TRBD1 SAERTGGGETQY
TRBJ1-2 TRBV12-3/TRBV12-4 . ASTFSGLGHGYT
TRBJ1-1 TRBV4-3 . ASSQTGFNTEAF
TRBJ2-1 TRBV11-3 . ASSLGAVAGLHNEQF
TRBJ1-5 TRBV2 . ASRPGTAIYSNQPQH
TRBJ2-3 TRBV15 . ATSRLLTSTDTQY
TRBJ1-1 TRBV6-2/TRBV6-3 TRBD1 ASSGDREVTEAF
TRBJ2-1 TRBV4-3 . ASSQVGRTNEQF
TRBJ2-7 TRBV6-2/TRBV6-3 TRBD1 ASSSLGQGIYEQY